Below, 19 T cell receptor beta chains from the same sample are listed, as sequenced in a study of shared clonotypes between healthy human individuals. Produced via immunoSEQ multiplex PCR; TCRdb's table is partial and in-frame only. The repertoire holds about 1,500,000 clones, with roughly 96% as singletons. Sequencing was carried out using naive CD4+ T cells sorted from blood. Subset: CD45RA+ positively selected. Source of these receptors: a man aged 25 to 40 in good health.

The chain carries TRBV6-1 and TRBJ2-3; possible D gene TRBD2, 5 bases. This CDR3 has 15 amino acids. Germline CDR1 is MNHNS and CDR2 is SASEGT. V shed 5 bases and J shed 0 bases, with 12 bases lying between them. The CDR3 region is CASSPRSGSTDTQYF. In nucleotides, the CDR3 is TGTGCCAGCAGTCCTAGGAGCGGAAGCACAGATACGCAGTATTTT.

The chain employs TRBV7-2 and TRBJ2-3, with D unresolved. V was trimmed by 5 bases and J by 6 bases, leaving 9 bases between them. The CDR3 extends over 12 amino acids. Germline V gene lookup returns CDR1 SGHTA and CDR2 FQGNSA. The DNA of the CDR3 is TGTGCCAGCAGCGTAACAGCGGATACGCAGTATTTT. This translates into CASSVTADTQYF.

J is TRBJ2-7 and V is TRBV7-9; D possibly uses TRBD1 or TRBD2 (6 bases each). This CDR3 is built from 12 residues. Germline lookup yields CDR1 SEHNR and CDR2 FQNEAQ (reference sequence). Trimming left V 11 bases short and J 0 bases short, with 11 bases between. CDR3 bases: TGTGCCTGGGGGGCAGACTCCTACGAGCAGTACTTC. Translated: CAWGADSYEQYF. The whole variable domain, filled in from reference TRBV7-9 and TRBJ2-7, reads DTGVSQNPRHKITKRGQNVTFRCDPISEHNRLYWYRQTLGQGPEFLTYFQNEAQLEKSRLLSDRFSAERPKGSFSTLEIQRTEQGDSAMYLCAWGADSYEQYFGPGTRLTVT.

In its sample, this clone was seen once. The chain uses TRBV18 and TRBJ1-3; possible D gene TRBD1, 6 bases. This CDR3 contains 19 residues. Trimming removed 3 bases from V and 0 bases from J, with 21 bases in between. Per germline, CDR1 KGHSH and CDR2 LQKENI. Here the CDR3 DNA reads TGTGCCAGCTCACCTATACCCAGACAGGCCTCGAACTCTGGAAACACCATATATTTT. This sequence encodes CASSPIPRQASNSGNTIYF.

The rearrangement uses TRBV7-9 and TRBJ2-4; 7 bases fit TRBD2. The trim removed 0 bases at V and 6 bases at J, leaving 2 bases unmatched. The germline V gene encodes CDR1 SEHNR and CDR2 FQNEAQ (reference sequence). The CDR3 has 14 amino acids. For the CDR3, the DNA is TGTGCCAGCAGCTTAGCCGGGACTACAAACATTCAGTACTTC. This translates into CASSLAGTTNIQYF.

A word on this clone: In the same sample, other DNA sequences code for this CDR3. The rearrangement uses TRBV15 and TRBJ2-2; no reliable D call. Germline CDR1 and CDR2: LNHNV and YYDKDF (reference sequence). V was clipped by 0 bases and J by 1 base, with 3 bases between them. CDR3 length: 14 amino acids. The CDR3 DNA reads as TGTGCCACCAGCAGAGACAGGAACACCGGGGAGCTGTTTTTT. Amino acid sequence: CATSRDRNTGELFF.

The CDR3 region has the DNA TGTGCCAGCAGCGTATCTGCAGGGCTACCCGGGGAGCTGTTTTTT. Translated, it gives CASSVSAGLPGELFF. The chain combines TRBV9 with TRBJ2-2; possible D gene TRBD1, 5 bases. The germline V and J ends were trimmed by 1 base and 6 bases, with 13 bases remaining between them. Germline CDR1 is SGDLS and CDR2 is YYNGEE. CDR3 length: 15 residues.

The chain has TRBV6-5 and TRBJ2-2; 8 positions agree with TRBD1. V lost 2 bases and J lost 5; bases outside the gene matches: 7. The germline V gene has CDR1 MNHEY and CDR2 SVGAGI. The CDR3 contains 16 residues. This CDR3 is CASSYRTGTWTGELFF. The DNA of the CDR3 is TGTGCCAGCAGTTACCGGACAGGGACTTGGACCGGGGAGCTGTTTTTT.

The CDR3 is CASSILGQSYEQYF. In nucleotides, the CDR3 is TGTGCCAGTAGTATTCTGGGACAATCGTACGAGCAGTACTTC. The chain uses TRBV19 and TRBJ2-7; maybe TRBD1 (6 bases). The germline gives CDR1 LNHDA, CDR2 SQIVND (reference sequence). The V end was cut by 3 bases, the J end by 4 bases, with 13 bases between. The CDR3 runs 14 residues. Using reference TRBV19 and TRBJ2-7 for the parts outside the CDR3, the full variable domain is DGGITQSPKYLFRKEGQNVTLSCEQNLNHDAMYWYRQDPGQGLRLIYYSQIVNDFQKGDIAEGYSVSREKKESFPLTVTSAQKNPTAFYLCASSILGQSYEQYFGPGTRLTVT.

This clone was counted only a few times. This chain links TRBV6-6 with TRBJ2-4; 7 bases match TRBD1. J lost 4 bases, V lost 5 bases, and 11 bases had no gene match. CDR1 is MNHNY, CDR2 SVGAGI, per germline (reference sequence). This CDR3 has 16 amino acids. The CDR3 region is CASSPRDRDLKNIQYF. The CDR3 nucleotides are TGTGCCAGCAGTCCCCGGGACAGAGATTTAAAAAACATTCAGTACTTC.

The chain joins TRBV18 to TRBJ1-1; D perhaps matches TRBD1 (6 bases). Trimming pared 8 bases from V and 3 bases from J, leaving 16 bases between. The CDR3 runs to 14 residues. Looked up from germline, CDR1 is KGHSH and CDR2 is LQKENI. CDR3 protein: CASHRGAADTEAFF. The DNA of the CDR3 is TGTGCCAGCCACCGGGGGGCGGCTGACACTGAAGCTTTCTTT. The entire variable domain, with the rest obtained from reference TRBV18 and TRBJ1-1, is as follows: NAGVMQNPRHLVRRRGQEARLRCSPMKGHSHVYWYRQLPEEGLKFMVYLQKENIIDESGMPKERFSAEFPKEGPSILRIQQVVRGDSAAYFCASHRGAADTEAFFGQGTRLTVV.

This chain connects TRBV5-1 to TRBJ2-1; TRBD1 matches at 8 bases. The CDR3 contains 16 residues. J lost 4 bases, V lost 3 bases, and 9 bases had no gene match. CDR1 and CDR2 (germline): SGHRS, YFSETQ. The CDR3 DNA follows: TGCGCCAGCAGCTCGGGCCCGGGACAGGAGTACAATGAGCAGTTCTTC. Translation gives CASSSGPGQEYNEQFF.

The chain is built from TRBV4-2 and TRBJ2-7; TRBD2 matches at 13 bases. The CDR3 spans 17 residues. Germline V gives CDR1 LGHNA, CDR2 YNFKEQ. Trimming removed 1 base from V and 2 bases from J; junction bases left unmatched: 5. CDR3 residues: CASSQGTSGRRTYEQYF. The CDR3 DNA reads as TGTGCCAGCAGCCAAGGGACTAGCGGGAGAAGGACCTACGAGCAGTACTTC.

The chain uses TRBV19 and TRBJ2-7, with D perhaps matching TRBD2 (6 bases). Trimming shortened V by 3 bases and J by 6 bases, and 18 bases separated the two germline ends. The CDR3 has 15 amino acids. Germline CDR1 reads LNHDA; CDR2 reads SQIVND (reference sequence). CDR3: CASSIFSQGLSEQYF. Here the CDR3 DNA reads TGTGCCAGTAGTATTTTCTCCCAAGGACTATCCGAGCAGTACTTC.

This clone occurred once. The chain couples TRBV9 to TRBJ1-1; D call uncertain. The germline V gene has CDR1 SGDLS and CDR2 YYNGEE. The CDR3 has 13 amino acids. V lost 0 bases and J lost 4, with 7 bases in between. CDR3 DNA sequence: TGTGCCAGCAGCGTAGTTTCCGGCACTGAAGCTTTCTTT. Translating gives CASSVVSGTEAFF.

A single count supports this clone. The CDR3 here is CASSLGSGGGNQPQHF. CDR3 coding DNA: TGCGCCAGCAGCTTGGGGTCAGGGGGCGGCAATCAGCCCCAGCATTTT. The chain has TRBV5-1 and TRBJ1-5; the match to TRBD1 covers 8 bases. The CDR3 is 16 amino acids. The V gene end was trimmed by 0 bases and the J gene end by 2 bases; junction bases not matched to a gene: 4. Germline lookup yields CDR1 SGHRS and CDR2 YFSETQ.

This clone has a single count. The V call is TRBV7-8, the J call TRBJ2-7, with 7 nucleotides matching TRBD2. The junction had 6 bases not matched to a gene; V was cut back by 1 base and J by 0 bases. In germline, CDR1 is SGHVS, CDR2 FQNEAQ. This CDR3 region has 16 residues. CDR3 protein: CASSLVRGLSSYEQYF. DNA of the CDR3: TGTGCCAGCAGCTTAGTGCGGGGACTAAGCTCCTACGAGCAGTACTTC.

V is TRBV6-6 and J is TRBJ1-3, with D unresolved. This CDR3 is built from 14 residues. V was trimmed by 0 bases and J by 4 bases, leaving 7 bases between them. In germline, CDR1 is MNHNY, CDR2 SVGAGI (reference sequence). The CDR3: CASSYSNSGNTIYF. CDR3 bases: TGTGCCAGCAGTTACTCGAATTCAGGAAACACCATATATTTT.

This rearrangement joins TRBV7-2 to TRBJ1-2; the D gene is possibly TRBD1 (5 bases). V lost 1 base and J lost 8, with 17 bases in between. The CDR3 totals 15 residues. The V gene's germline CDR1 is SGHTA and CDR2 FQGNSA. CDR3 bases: TGTGCCAGCAGCTTAGAGTTGAGCAGGGACTTAGGCTACACCTTC. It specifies CASSLELSRDLGYTF.